The entry that follows covers one T cell receptor beta chain sequence. The antigen is unknown. This sample was included in a study of T cell responses to AZD1222 COVID-19 vaccine. Study-wide points: Donors were mostly white British, more females; clonal diversity possibly underestimated. Rises in breadth and depth of Spike-specific TCRs came after two AZD1222 doses. The study reported that nearly half of spike-specific TCRs target unmutated variant regions. Only a handful of people who got AZD1222 tested seropositive at baseline.

The V gene lost 4 bases and the J gene lost 6 bases, with 11 bases spanning the gap. Germline V lookup: CDR1 SGHVS, CDR2 FQNEAQ. The CDR3 spans 13 residues. Sequencing was performed with immunoSEQ multiplex PCR; in TCRdb, only in-frame clones are kept and a portion is missing. The repertoire has roughly 150,000 clones, around nine tenths of them found once; the top ten carry 5%. The sequenced sample was peripheral blood, obtained on day 0 of AZD1222 vaccination. The rearrangement links TRBV7-8 to TRBJ2-3; D gene uncertain. This clonotype originated in an adult in good health. The CDR3 sequence: CASSSTPRDTQYF. DNA for the CDR3: TGTGCCAGCAGCTCAACGCCCCGGGATACGCAGTATTTT.